The clone carrying this TCR beta chain was seen repeatedly, ten times or more. Antigen unknown. The data stem from a study of T cell repertoires in cytomegalovirus infection. Overall study: In public TCR beta signatures, there were indications of both CMV infection and matching HLA type. The study, taken as a whole, reports: Dominating the ex vivo response were TCR beta clonotypes that were CMV-specific and HLA-C-restricted.

TCRdb re-derived calls from the reads in MiXCR, one entry per CDR3 protein. The data show roughly 630,000 distinct CDR3 sequences, with about 24% seen just once and 6.5% to 10% held by the top ten. The TCR was taken from a human donor in good health (CMV status not recorded). Some clones in this sample may be carry-over from other donors' samples. Sequencing used CD8+ T cells from PBMCs.

CDR3 residues: CASSFELAVSYEQYF. The CDR3 nucleotides read TGTGCCAGCAGCTTCGAACTAGCGGTGTCCTACGAGCAGTACTTC. V usage is TRBV7-6 and J usage is TRBJ2-7; TRBD2 aligns across 8 bases. Germline assignment: CDR1 SGHVS and CDR2 FNYEAQ. J was trimmed by 1 base and V by 3 bases; bases with no gene match: 5. This CDR3 is built from 15 residues. The whole variable domain, filled in from reference TRBV7-6 and TRBJ2-7, reads GAGVSQSPRYKVTKRGQDVALRCDPISGHVSLYWYRQALGQGPEFLTYFNYEAQQDKSGLPNDRFSAERPEGSISTLTIQRTEQRDSAMYRCASSFELAVSYEQYFGPGTRLTVT.